This TCR beta chain was retrieved from a study of blood T cell repertoires in COVID-19. Study overall: Sources were T cells, B-cell-depleted T cells, or PBMCs; the material itself was cDNA or gDNA.

Measured with immunoSEQ multiplex PCR; TCRdb has only the in-frame clones, and not every one. The sample lists some 120,000 clones, just under 85% occurring once. This clone was seen just once. Sample: peripheral blood. This TCR came from a woman in her forties or fifties with acute or convalescent COVID-19.

The CDR3, as DNA: TGTGCCAGCAGTTTATATGAGAACAATGAGCAGTTCTTC. Amino acid sequence: CASSLYENNEQFF. This sequence joins TRBV27 and TRBJ2-1; D is uncertain. This CDR3 spans 13 amino acids. The germline V gene has CDR1 MNHEY and CDR2 SMNVEV (reference sequence). With 1 base removed from V and 5 bases from J, the gap between germline ends came to 6 bases.